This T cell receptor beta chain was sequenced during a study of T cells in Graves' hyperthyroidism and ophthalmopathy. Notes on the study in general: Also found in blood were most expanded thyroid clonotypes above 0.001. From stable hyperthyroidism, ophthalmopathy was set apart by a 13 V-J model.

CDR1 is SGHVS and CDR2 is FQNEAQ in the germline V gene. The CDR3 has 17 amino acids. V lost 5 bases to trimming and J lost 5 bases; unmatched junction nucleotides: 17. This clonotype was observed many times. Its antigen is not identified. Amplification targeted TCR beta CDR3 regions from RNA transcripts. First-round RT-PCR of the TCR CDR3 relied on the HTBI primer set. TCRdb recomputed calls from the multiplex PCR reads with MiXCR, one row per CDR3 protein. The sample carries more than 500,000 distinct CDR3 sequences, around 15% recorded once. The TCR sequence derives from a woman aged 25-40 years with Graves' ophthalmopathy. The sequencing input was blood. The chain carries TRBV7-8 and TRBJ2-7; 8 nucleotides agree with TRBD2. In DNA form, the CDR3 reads TGTGCCAGCAGCCTCATTCAGAGGACGGGAGGGGTCCACGAGCAGTACTTC. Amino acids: CASSLIQRTGGVHEQYF.